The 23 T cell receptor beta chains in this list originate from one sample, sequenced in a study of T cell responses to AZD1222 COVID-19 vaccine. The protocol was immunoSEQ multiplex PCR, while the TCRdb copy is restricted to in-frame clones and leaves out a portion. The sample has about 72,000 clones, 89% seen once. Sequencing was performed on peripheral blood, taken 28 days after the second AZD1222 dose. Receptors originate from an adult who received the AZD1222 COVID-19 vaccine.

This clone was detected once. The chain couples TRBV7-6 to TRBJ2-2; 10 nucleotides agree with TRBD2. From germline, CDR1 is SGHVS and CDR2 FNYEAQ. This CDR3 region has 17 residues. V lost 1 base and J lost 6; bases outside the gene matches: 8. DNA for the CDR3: TGTGCCAGCAGCTTAGTCCGGACTAGCGGACGGGCCGGGGAGCTGTTTTTT. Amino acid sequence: CASSLVRTSGRAGELFF.

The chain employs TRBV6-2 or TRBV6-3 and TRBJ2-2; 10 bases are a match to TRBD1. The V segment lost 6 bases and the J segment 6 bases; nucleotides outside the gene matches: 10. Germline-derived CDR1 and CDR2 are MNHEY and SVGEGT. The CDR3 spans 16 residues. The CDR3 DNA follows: TGTGCCAGCAGCCTATATCGGGACAGGGGTTCCGGGGAGCTGTTTTTT. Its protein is CASSLYRDRGSGELFF.

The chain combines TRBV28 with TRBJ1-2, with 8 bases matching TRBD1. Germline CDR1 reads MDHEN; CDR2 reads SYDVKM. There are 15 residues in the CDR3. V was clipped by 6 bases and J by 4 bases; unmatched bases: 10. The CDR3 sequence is CASSQGQGYSYGYTF. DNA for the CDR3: TGTGCCAGCAGCCAAGGACAGGGCTATTCCTATGGCTACACCTTC.

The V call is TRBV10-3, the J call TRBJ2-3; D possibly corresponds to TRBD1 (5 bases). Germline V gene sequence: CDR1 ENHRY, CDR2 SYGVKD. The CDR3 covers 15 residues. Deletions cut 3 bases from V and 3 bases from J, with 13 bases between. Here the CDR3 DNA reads TGTGCCATCAGTGAACAGGATATGCAGACAGATACGCAGTATTTT. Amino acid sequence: CAISEQDMQTDTQYF.

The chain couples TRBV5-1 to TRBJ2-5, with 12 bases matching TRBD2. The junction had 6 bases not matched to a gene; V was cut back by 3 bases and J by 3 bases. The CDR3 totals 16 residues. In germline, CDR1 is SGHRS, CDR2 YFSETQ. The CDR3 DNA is TGCGCCAGCAGCTCACAACCTAGCGGGAGGGAAGAGACCCAGTACTTC. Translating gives CASSSQPSGREETQYF.

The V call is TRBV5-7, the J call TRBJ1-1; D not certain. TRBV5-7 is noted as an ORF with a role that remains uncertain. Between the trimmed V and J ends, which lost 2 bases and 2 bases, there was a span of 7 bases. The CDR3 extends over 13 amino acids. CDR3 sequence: CASSFPINTEAFF. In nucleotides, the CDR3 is TGTGCCAGCAGCTTTCCGATAAACACTGAAGCTTTCTTT.

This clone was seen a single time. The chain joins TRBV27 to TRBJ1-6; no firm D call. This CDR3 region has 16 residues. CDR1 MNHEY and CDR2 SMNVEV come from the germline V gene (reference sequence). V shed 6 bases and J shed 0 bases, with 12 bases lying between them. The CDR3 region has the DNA TGTGCCAGCAGAGCCTCCCGGAGCTCCTATAATTCACCCCTCCACTTT. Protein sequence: CASRASRSSYNSPLHF.

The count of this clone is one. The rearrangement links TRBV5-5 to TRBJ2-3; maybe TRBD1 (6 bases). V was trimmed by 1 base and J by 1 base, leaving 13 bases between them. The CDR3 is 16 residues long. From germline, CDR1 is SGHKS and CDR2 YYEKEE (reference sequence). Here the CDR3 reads CASSLQGTARTDTQYF. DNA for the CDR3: TGTGCCAGCAGCTTGCAGGGGACGGCGCGCACAGATACGCAGTATTTT.

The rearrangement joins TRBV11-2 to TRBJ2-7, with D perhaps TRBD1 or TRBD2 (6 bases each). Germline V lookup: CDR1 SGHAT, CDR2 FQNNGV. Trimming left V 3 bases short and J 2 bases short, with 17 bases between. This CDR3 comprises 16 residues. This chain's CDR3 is CASSFPPGAGTYEQYF. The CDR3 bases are TGTGCCAGCAGCTTCCCCCCGGGGGCCGGAACCTACGAGCAGTACTTC.

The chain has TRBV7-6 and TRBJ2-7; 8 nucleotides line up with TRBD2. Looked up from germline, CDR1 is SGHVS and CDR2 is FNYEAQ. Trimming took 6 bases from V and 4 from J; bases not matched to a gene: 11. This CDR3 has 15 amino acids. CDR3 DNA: TGTGCCAGCAGTTACGATAGCGGGAATTATTACGAGCAGTACTTC. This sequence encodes CASSYDSGNYYEQYF.

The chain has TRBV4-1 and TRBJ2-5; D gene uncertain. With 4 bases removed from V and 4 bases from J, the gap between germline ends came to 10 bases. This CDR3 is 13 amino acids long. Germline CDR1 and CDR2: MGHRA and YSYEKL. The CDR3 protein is CASSLTLGETQYF. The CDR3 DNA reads TGCGCCAGCAGCCTGACCCTCGGAGAGACCCAGTACTTC.

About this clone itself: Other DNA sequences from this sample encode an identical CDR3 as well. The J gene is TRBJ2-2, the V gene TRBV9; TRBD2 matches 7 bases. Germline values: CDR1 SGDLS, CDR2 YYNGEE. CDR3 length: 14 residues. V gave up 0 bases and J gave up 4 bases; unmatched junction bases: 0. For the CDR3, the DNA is TGTGCCAGCAGCGTAGGGGGGGGCACCGGGGAGCTGTTTTTT. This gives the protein CASSVGGGTGELFF.

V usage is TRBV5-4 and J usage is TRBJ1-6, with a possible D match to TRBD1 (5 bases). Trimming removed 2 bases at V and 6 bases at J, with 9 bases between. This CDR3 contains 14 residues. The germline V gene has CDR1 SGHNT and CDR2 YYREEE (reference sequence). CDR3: CASSLDSINSPLHF. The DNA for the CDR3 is TGTGCCAGCAGCTTAGACAGTATTAATTCACCCCTCCACTTT.

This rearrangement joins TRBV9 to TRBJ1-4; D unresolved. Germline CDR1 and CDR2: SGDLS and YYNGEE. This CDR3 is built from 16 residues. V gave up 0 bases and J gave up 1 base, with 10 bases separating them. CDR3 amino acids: CASSVGPKLTNEKLFF. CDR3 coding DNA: TGTGCCAGCAGCGTAGGGCCCAAACTAACTAATGAAAAACTGTTTTTT.

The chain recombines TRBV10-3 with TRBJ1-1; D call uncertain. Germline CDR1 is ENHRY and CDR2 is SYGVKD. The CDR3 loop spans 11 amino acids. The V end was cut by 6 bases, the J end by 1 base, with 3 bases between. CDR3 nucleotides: TGTGCCATCAGCGCGAACACTGAAGCTTTCTTT. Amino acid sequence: CAISANTEAFF.

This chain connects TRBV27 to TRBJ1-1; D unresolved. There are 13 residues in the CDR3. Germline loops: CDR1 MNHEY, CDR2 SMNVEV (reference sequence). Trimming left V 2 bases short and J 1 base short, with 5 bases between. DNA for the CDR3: TGTGCCAGCAGTTTAACAAAGAACACTGAAGCTTTCTTT. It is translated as CASSLTKNTEAFF.

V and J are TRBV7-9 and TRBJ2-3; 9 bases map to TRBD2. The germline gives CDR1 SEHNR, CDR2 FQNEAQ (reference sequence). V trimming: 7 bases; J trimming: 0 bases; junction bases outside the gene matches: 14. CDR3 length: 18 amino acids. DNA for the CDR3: TGTGCCAGCATCCCCCTTGATGCGGGAGGGCTTAGCACAGATACGCAGTATTTT. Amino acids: CASIPLDAGGLSTDTQYF.

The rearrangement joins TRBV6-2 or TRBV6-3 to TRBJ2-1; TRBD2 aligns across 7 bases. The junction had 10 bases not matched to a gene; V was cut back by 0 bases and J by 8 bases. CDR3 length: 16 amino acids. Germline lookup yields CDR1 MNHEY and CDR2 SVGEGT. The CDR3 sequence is CASSYSISGGSYEQFF. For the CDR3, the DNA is TGTGCCAGCAGTTACTCGATTTCGGGAGGCAGCTATGAGCAGTTCTTC.

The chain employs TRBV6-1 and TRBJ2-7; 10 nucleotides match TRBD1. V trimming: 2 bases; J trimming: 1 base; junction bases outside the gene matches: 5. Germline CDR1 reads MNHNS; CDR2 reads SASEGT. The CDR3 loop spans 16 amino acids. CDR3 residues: CASSELGGQGSYEQYF. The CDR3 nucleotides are TGTGCCAGCAGTGAACTAGGGGGACAGGGGTCCTACGAGCAGTACTTC.

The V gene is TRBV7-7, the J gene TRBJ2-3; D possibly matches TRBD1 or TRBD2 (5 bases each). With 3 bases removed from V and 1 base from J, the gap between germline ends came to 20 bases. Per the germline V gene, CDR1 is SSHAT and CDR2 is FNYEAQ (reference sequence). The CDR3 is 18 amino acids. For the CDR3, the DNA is TGTGCCAGCAGCTTGGTCCCCCCCGGGGCCCTTGGCACAGATACGCAGTATTTT. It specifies CASSLVPPGALGTDTQYF.

The chain's CDR3 is CASSLDSLGAIPGNEQFF. The CDR3 bases are TGCGCCAGCAGCTTGGATTCCTTGGGGGCCATCCCGGGGAATGAGCAGTTCTTC. The chain joins TRBV5-1 to TRBJ2-1; D perhaps matches TRBD1 (6 bases). The CDR3 is 18 residues long. Trimming took 0 bases from V and 7 from J, leaving 23 bases between them. The germline V gene encodes CDR1 SGHRS and CDR2 YFSETQ.

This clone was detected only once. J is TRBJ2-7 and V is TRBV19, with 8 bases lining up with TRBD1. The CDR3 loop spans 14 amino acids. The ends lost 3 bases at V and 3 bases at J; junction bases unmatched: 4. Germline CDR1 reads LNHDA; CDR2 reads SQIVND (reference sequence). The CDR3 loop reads CASSIGTGFYEQYF. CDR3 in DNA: TGTGCCAGTAGTATTGGGACAGGATTCTACGAGCAGTACTTC.

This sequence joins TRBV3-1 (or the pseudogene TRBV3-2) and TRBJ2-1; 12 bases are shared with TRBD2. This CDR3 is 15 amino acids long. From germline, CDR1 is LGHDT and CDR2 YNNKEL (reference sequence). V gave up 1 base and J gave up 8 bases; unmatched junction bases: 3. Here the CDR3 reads CASSQAGLAGHEQFF. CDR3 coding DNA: TGTGCCAGCAGCCAAGCAGGACTAGCGGGACATGAGCAGTTCTTC.